This T cell receptor beta chain was sequenced for a study of T cells in Graves' hyperthyroidism and ophthalmopathy. Findings of the study overall: Separating ophthalmopathy from stable hyperthyroidism was achieved by a 13 V-J model.

Concerning this clonotype itself: Antigen unknown.

Stable disease denoted Graves' hyperthyroidism without ophthalmopathy progression within 18 months. TCR beta CDR3 regions were amplified from RNA. The HTBI primer set drove a first-round RT-PCR of the TCR CDR3. TCRdb reprocessed the multiplex PCR reads via MiXCR and lists one record per CDR3 protein. The sample has fewer than 400,000 distinct CDR3 sequences, around 25% seen once. Germline V gene sequence: CDR1 GTSNPN, CDR2 SVGIG (reference sequence). With V trimmed by 0 bases and J by 0 bases, 6 bases remained unmatched. The CDR3 covers 16 residues. Specimen: blood. This receptor was taken from a man in his forties or fifties with Graves' hyperthyroidism. The chain carries TRBV30 and TRBJ2-3; 7 bases map to TRBD2. CDR3 amino acids: CAWSVSLAVSTDTQYF. In DNA, the CDR3 is TGTGCCTGGAGTGTAAGTCTAGCGGTGAGCACAGATACGCAGTATTTT.